A single count supports the clone carrying this TCR beta chain. Its antigen is as yet unknown. The germline gives CDR1 MNHNS, CDR2 SASEGT. The CDR3 is made up of 14 amino acids. V was pared by 2 bases and J by 5 bases, with 12 bases between. The data belong to a study of cytomegalovirus exposure and HLA in healthy donors. Study-level results: Through in vitro validation, three CMV-associated chains were shown to be specific for CMV antigens. Researchers counted around 150 TCR beta chains as cytomegalovirus-associated.

Sequenced by immunoSEQ multiplex PCR; TCRdb stores in-frame clones only, minus some. The repertoire consists of under 200,000 clones, with approximately 86% occurring once and the leading ten covering 2% to 2.5%. This chain links TRBV6-1 with TRBJ1-2, with D possibly being TRBD1 (5 bases). The clonotype originates from a young woman in good health and CMV-seronegative. The sequencing sample was made of PBMCs. The DNA for the CDR3 is TGTGCCAGCAGTGAAATCCGACAGACGTATGGCTACACCTTC. Translation gives CASSEIRQTYGYTF.